The T cell receptor beta chain under discussion was sequenced for a study of CD4 T cells in relation to SARS-CoV-2 and coronaviruses. Study information: Shared crossreactive spike epitopes were mapped to their HLA restriction.

CD4+ T cells from unexposed donors were obtained before the COVID-19 pandemic (2011-2018). CD4+ T cells were isolated from the cells after around 11 days of culture. On days 3 and 7, cultures got half fresh IL-2 medium. Profiling relied on immunoSEQ multiplex PCR, and the TCRdb table lists in-frame clones only, not all of them. The sample contains 31,000 or so clones, roughly 70% of which appear only once. With respect to this clone: Its antigen is not known.

Material: CD4+ T cells from PBMCs, cultured in vitro. This receptor was identified in a human donor in good health.

The CDR3 spells CATRISRDRPQETQYF. CDR3 sequence (DNA): TGTGCCACCAGAATATCCCGGGACAGGCCCCAAGAGACCCAGTACTTC. This chain links TRBV24-1 with TRBJ2-5; 8 bases agree with TRBD1. Trimming cost V 7 bases and J 1 base; bases outside gene matches: 10. CDR3 length equals 16 residues. Germline V gives CDR1 KGHDR, CDR2 SFDVKD.